A single sample gave rise to the 18 T cell receptor beta chains below, sequenced in a study of T cell changes during pregnancy in multiple sclerosis. TCRdb's table, derived via immunoSEQ multiplex PCR, lists solely in-frame clones and lacks some. This table has roughly 46,000 clones, about 91% appearing once. Source: peripheral blood, taken in the third trimester of pregnancy. All receptors come from a female donor with multiple sclerosis, enrolled in a pregnancy study.

This clone was seen just once. The CDR3 DNA reads as TGTGCCACGGGAACTAGCGGGAGAGGGGGGCAAGAGACCCAGTACTTC. It codes for CATGTSGRGGQETQYF. The rearrangement joins TRBV10-3 to TRBJ2-5; 11 nucleotides align to TRBD2. Germline CDR1 reads ENHRY; CDR2 reads SYGVKD. This CDR3 has 16 amino acids. V lost 10 bases and J lost 2; bases outside the gene matches: 12.

This clone is classed as medium-sized. J is TRBJ2-3 and V is TRBV6-4; the match to TRBD2 covers 12 bases. CDR3 length equals 15 residues. V lost 3 bases and J lost 4; bases outside the gene matches: 2. CDR1 and CDR2 from the germline V gene are MRHNA and SNTAGT. The CDR3: CASSELAGGSDTQYF. DNA of the CDR3: TGTGCCAGCAGTGAGCTAGCGGGAGGGTCAGATACGCAGTATTTT.

This clone was detected only once. The chain couples TRBV28 to TRBJ2-7; 10 bases are a match to TRBD2. Unmatched junction bases numbered 7, after V lost 6 bases and J lost 2 bases. The CDR3 contains 15 residues. Germline loops: CDR1 MDHEN, CDR2 SYDVKM. The CDR3 reads CASRLGLARTYEQYF. The DNA of the CDR3 is TGTGCCAGCAGATTGGGACTAGCGAGAACCTACGAGCAGTACTTC.

The chain recombines TRBV29-1 with TRBJ2-6; perhaps TRBD1 as D (6 bases). The CDR3 totals 14 residues. Germline CDR1 is SQVTM and CDR2 is ANQGSEA. V was pared by 4 bases and J by 8 bases, with 15 bases between. CDR3 nucleotides: TGCAGCGTTGTTCGGGCAGGGGAGTCCAACGTCCTGACTTTC. Its protein is CSVVRAGESNVLTF.

The gene calls are TRBV28 and TRBJ1-5; possibly TRBD1 for D (6 bases). Trimming left V 3 bases short and J 5 bases short, with 14 bases between. The CDR3 length is 15 residues. Germline V lookup: CDR1 MDHEN, CDR2 SYDVKM. In DNA form, the CDR3 reads TGTGCCAGCAGTTTGGTGGGGGCGCGGGATCAGCCCCAGCATTTT. It specifies CASSLVGARDQPQHF.

The chain recombines TRBV14 with TRBJ2-5; tentative D call: TRBD2 (6 bases). This CDR3 is 14 amino acids long. Germline V gene lookup returns CDR1 SGHDN and CDR2 FVKESK. V lost 1 base and J lost 7, with 13 bases in between. The CDR3 spells CASSQVEGRATQYF. The DNA of the CDR3 is TGTGCCAGCAGCCAAGTGGAGGGACGGGCGACCCAGTACTTC.

This clone was picked up a small number of times. This chain uses TRBV4-2 with TRBJ2-7; 9 bases are shared with TRBD2. Germline values: CDR1 LGHNA, CDR2 YNFKEQ. After removal of 0 bases from V and 7 bases from J, the junction contained 10 bases not matched to a gene. CDR3 size: 16 residues. Here the CDR3 DNA reads TGTGCCAGCAGCCAAGACATAGCGGGAGCTTCTACGGAGCAGTACTTC. Amino acids: CASSQDIAGASTEQYF.

J is TRBJ2-1 and V is TRBV5-1; 15 nucleotides agree with TRBD2. V trimming: 3 bases; J trimming: 7 bases; junction bases outside the gene matches: 2. The CDR3 is 15 residues long. Germline loops: CDR1 SGHRS, CDR2 YFSETQ. As DNA, the CDR3 is TGCGCCAGCAGCTCCGGACTAGCGGGAGGGAATGAGCAGTTCTTC. Protein sequence: CASSSGLAGGNEQFF.

V is TRBV7-8 and J is TRBJ1-4; TRBD1 aligns across 10 bases. V trimming: 5 bases; J trimming: 8 bases; junction bases outside the gene matches: 11. Germline CDR1 reads SGHVS; CDR2 reads FQNEAQ. The CDR3 loop spans 16 amino acids. The CDR3 nucleotides are TGTGCCAGCAGCCCCCGGACAGGGGGAAGGGGCGAAAAACTGTTTTTT. Its translation: CASSPRTGGRGEKLFF.

The CDR3 bases are TGTGCCACCGACAGGGGAGAGACTGAAGCTTTCTTT. This sequence encodes CATDRGETEAFF. The chain couples TRBV6-4 to TRBJ1-1; 8 bases agree with TRBD1. V was pared by 10 bases and J by 5 bases, with 6 bases of the junction left unmatched. The CDR3 is 12 residues long. The germline CDR1 and CDR2 sequences are MRHNA and SNTAGT.

This chain joins TRBV19 and TRBJ2-7, with 10 positions matching TRBD2. CDR3 length equals 12 residues. V shed 9 bases, J shed 4 bases, and the junction held 3 bases outside the gene matches. CDR1 and CDR2 (germline): LNHDA, SQIVND (reference sequence). This CDR3 reads CASGTSAYEQYF. Here the CDR3 DNA reads TGTGCCAGCGGGACTAGCGCTTACGAGCAGTACTTC.

The chain combines TRBV5-4 with TRBJ1-1; TRBD1 matches at 10 bases. Germline CDR1 is SGHNT and CDR2 is YYREEE (reference sequence). This CDR3 has 14 amino acids. V lost 6 bases to trimming and J lost 4 bases; unmatched junction nucleotides: 6. CDR3 DNA sequence: TGTGCCAGCATTCAGACAGGGGGCGGCACTGAAGCTTTCTTT. Its protein product is CASIQTGGGTEAFF.

V is TRBV12-5 and J is TRBJ1-2, with D possibly matching TRBD1 (6 bases). The CDR3 runs 15 residues. CDR1 and CDR2 from the germline V gene are LGHNT and FRNRAP. Deletions cut 1 base from V and 3 bases from J, with 12 bases between. CDR3 nucleotides: TGTGCTAGTGGTTTGGAAGGGGGAGCCGACTATGGCTACACCTTC. It encodes CASGLEGGADYGYTF.

The J gene is TRBJ2-7, the V gene TRBV29-1; 12 bases fit TRBD2. V shed 7 bases, J shed 4 bases, and the junction held 8 bases outside the gene matches. Germline-derived CDR1 and CDR2 are SQVTM and ANQGSEA. CDR3 length: 14 amino acids. CDR3 bases: TGCAGCGCCCAGACTAGCGGGAGAGGTTACGAGCAGTACTTC. Encoded protein: CSAQTSGRGYEQYF.

This clone is termed medium-sized. The chain joins TRBV7-9 to TRBJ1-3, with D unresolved. The V end lost 6 bases, the J end lost 1 base, and 7 bases lay between the germline ends. Germline CDR1 reads SEHNR; CDR2 reads FQNEAQ (reference sequence). CDR3 length: 13 amino acids. In DNA, the CDR3 is TGTGCCAGCAGTTCCTCGTCTGGAAACACCATATATTTT. Translation: CASSSSSGNTIYF.

Comment on this clone: A much larger clone lies one base from this, so it may be a read error. In nucleotides, the CDR3 is TGTGCCAGCAGTGCCGGGACTAGCGGCACAGATACGCAGTATTTT. Translated, it gives CASSAGTSGTDTQYF. The chain couples TRBV6-4 to TRBJ2-3; 10 bases map to TRBD2. V gave up 4 bases and J gave up 1 base; unmatched junction bases: 2. The germline V gene has CDR1 MRHNA and CDR2 SNTAGT. The CDR3 covers 15 residues.

The genes are TRBV6-5 and TRBJ2-3; tentative D call: TRBD2 (6 bases). This CDR3 spans 12 amino acids. Germline CDR1 reads MNHEY; CDR2 reads SVGAGI. Between the trimmed V and J ends, which lost 0 bases and 8 bases, there was a span of 6 bases. The CDR3 nucleotides are TGTGCCAGCAGTTACTCGGAGGGTACGCAGTATTTT. It yields the protein CASSYSEGTQYF.

V is TRBV2 and J is TRBJ1-4, with 9 bases matching TRBD1. This CDR3 comprises 16 residues. V was pared by 6 bases and J by 8 bases, with 13 bases of the junction left unmatched. Germline lookup yields CDR1 SNHLY and CDR2 FYNNEI. CDR3 in DNA: TGTGCCAGCAGCAAAGGCGACAGGGGGGCGGGGGAAAAACTGTTTTTT. Its translation: CASSKGDRGAGEKLFF.